This is a list of T cell receptor beta chains from one sample in a study of graft-versus-host responses after intestinal transplantation. Profiling relied on immunoSEQ multiplex PCR, and the TCRdb table lists in-frame clones only, not all of them. The sample lists some 46,000 clones; approximately 92% were seen once. This material consisted of PBMCs, taken about 800 days after a first intestinal transplant, on the day of a second. The receptor source for this set is a human patient who received an intestinal transplant, so some T cells may come from the graft donor. CDR3s include the opening cysteine and the closing phenylalanine or tryptophan. The D gene is left open where the match is weak. The listing skips clone size in some rows; elsewhere it reads once, few, many or a size class.

D: .
V: TRBV6-4
J: TRBJ2-3
size: .
CDR3: CASSDTELGADTQYF
DNA: TGTGCCAGCAGTGACACCGAGCTTGGGGCAGATACGCAGTATTTT

D: .
V: TRBV6-5
J: TRBJ1-5
size: few
CDR3: CASSPGHLLNQPQHF
DNA: TGTGCCAGCAGTCCCGGACACCTACTGAATCAGCCCCAGCATTTT

D: .
V: TRBV30
J: TRBJ1-1
size: .
CDR3: CAWTAGGGTEAFF
DNA: TGTGCCTGGACTGCTGGCGGGGGAACTGAAGCTTTCTTT

D: TRBD1
V: TRBV5-1
J: TRBJ2-5
size: .
CDR3: CASSLATGGPETQYF
DNA: TGCGCCAGCAGCTTGGCTACAGGGGGCCCAGAGACCCAGTACTTC

D: .
V: TRBV6-6
J: TRBJ2-3
size: .
CDR3: CASRTGSTDTQYF
DNA: TGTGCCAGCAGGACCGGGAGCACAGATACGCAGTATTTT

D: TRBD1
V: TRBV14
J: TRBJ2-7
size: .
CDR3: CASSQGAPGTGRYEQYF
DNA: TGTGCCAGCAGCCAAGGGGCGCCCGGGACAGGGAGATACGAGCAGTACTTC

D: .
V: TRBV27
J: TRBJ1-5
size: .
CDR3: CASSLRGGGGEWSQPQHF
DNA: TGTGCCAGCAGTCTGCGGGGGGGCGGGGGAGAGTGGTCTCAGCCCCAGCATTTT

D: TRBD2
V: TRBV13
J: TRBJ2-7
size: .
CDR3: CASSPLGREGHNEQYF
DNA: TGTGCCAGCAGCCCCCTTGGGAGGGAGGGCCACAACGAGCAGTACTTC

D: .
V: TRBV7-9
J: TRBJ2-7
size: .
CDR3: CASSVSYGQYF
DNA: TGTGCCAGCAGCGTCTCCTACGGGCAGTACTTC

D: TRBD2
V: TRBV5-1
J: TRBJ2-3
size: once
CDR3: CASSLPRGGGTDTQYF
DNA: TGCGCCAGCAGCTTGCCCCGCGGGGGGGGCACAGATACGCAGTATTTT

D: .
V: TRBV5-1
J: TRBJ1-3
size: .
CDR3: CASSLDSSGNTIYF
DNA: TGCGCCAGCAGCTTGGATTCCTCTGGAAACACCATATATTTT

D: TRBD1
V: TRBV29-1
J: TRBJ1-3
size: .
CDR3: CSARAGQGFFSGNTIYF
DNA: TGCAGCGCCCGGGCGGGACAGGGGTTTTTCTCTGGAAACACCATATATTTT

D: .
V: TRBV30
J: TRBJ2-7
size: .
CDR3: CAWSPPRGSTYCF
DNA: TGTGCCTGGAGTCCCCCAAGGGGGTCGACGTACTGCTTC

D: .
V: TRBV6-5
J: TRBJ1-2
size: .
CDR3: CASSPAGPTRGYTF
DNA: TGTGCCAGCAGCCCAGCGGGCCCAACCCGGGGCTACACCTTC

D: TRBD2
V: TRBV11-2
J: TRBJ2-3
size: .
CDR3: CASSFVLAGVLADTQYF
DNA: TGTGCCAGCAGCTTTGTCCTAGCGGGAGTTCTCGCAGATACGCAGTATTTT

D: TRBD1
V: TRBV7-3
J: TRBJ2-1
size: .
CDR3: CASSNDRVGEQFF
DNA: TGTGCCAGCAGCAACGACAGGGTCGGTGAGCAGTTCTTC

D: TRBD2
V: TRBV6-1
J: TRBJ2-7
size: .
CDR3: CASRGTSGNLNEQYF
DNA: TGTGCCAGCAGGGGGACTAGCGGGAACCTCAACGAGCAGTACTTC

D: .
V: TRBV29-1
J: TRBJ1-1
size: .
CDR3: CSAGGRYSTEAFF
DNA: TGCAGCGCTGGCGGACGGTATTCAACTGAAGCTTTCTTT

D: .
V: TRBV28
J: TRBJ1-5
size: .
CDR3: CASSLPNQPQHF
DNA: TGTGCCAGCAGTTTACCGAATCAGCCCCAGCATTTT

D: TRBD2
V: TRBV6-4
J: TRBJ2-1
size: once
CDR3: CASRAGRASGRATNEQFF
DNA: TGTGCCAGCAGGGCCGGGAGGGCTAGCGGGAGGGCGACCAATGAGCAGTTCTTC

D: .
V: TRBV7-3
J: TRBJ1-6
size: .
CDR3: CASSIGGFYNSPLHF
DNA: TGTGCCAGCAGCATAGGAGGCTTTTATAATTCACCCCTCCACTTT

D: TRBD2
V: TRBV2
J: TRBJ2-1
size: .
CDR3: CASSRLAGSDNEQFF
DNA: TGTGCCAGCAGTCGACTAGCGGGATCCGACAATGAGCAGTTCTTC

D: .
V: TRBV5-6
J: TRBJ2-3
size: .
CDR3: CASSYYTDTQYF
DNA: TGTGCCAGCAGCTACTATACAGATACGCAGTATTTT

D: .
V: TRBV6-6
J: TRBJ1-5
size: .
CDR3: CASSPWGTLSNQPQHF
DNA: TGTGCCAGCAGTCCCTGGGGGACCCTTAGCAATCAGCCCCAGCATTTT

D: .
V: TRBV7-3
J: TRBJ2-1
size: .
CDR3: CASSPPGLGNEQFF
DNA: TGTGCCAGCAGCCCCCCCGGACTGGGTAATGAGCAGTTCTTC

D: .
V: TRBV7-9
J: TRBJ2-5
size: .
CDR3: CASSRGSQETQYF
DNA: TGTGCCAGCAGCCGGGGGTCCCAAGAGACCCAGTACTTC

D: .
V: TRBV19
J: TRBJ1-1
size: .
CDR3: CASSIDLEAFF
DNA: TGTGCCAGTAGTATAGATCTAGAAGCTTTCTTT

D: TRBD1
V: TRBV2
J: TRBJ2-2
size: .
CDR3: CASSAVPGQGYTGELFF
DNA: TGTGCCAGCAGTGCCGTCCCGGGACAGGGGTACACCGGGGAGCTGTTTTTT

D: TRBD1
V: TRBV4-2
J: TRBJ2-3
size: few
CDR3: CASSQDPGQGADTQYF
DNA: TGTGCCAGCAGCCAAGATCCGGGACAGGGGGCAGATACGCAGTATTTT

D: .
V: TRBV19
J: TRBJ1-2
size: .
CDR3: CASSSKTDAPNYGYTF
DNA: TGTGCCAGTAGCTCAAAGACGGATGCCCCTAACTATGGCTACACCTTC

D: .
V: TRBV5-4
J: TRBJ1-3
size: .
CDR3: CASSGGPVSGNTIYF
DNA: TGTGCCAGCAGCGGGGGACCGGTCTCTGGAAACACCATATATTTT

D: .
V: TRBV4-1
J: TRBJ1-2
size: .
CDR3: CASSQDTGSLGYTF
DNA: TGCGCCAGCAGCCAAGATACAGGGAGCTTGGGCTACACCTTC

D: .
V: TRBV28
J: TRBJ1-1
size: .
CDR3: CASSSFLGGANTEAFF
DNA: TGTGCCAGCAGTTCTTTCTTGGGGGGGGCAAACACTGAAGCTTTCTTT

D: .
V: TRBV9
J: TRBJ2-1
size: .
CDR3: CASSLGPEDEQFF
DNA: TGTGCCAGCAGCCTTGGACCTGAGGATGAGCAGTTCTTC

D: .
V: TRBV28
J: TRBJ2-7
size: .
CDR3: CASSLYGLSAYEQYF
DNA: TGTGCCAGCAGTTTATATGGTTTATCCGCCTACGAGCAGTACTTC

D: .
V: TRBV10-3
J: TRBJ1-5
size: .
CDR3: CAISGGGTNQPQHF
DNA: TGTGCCATCAGTGGGGGTGGCACCAATCAGCCCCAGCATTTT

D: .
V: TRBV19
J: TRBJ1-5
size: .
CDR3: CASSILFNSNQPQHF
DNA: TGTGCCAGTAGTATACTCTTCAATAGCAATCAGCCCCAGCATTTT

D: TRBD1
V: TRBV7-9
J: TRBJ2-7
size: .
CDR3: CASSFETGAGAEQYF
DNA: TGTGCCAGCAGCTTCGAGACAGGGGCAGGAGCCGAGCAGTACTTC

D: .
V: TRBV28
J: TRBJ1-1
size: few
CDR3: CASSSPGQNTEAFF
DNA: TGTGCCAGCAGTTCCCCCGGGCAGAACACTGAAGCTTTCTTT

D: .
V: TRBV27
J: TRBJ2-7
size: .
CDR3: CASSLRGLTYEQYF
DNA: TGTGCCAGCAGTCTTCGGGGCCTAACCTACGAGCAGTACTTC

D: .
V: TRBV7-2
J: TRBJ2-7
size: .
CDR3: CASSSSSWGSYEQYF
DNA: TGTGCCAGCAGTTCTTCCTCCTGGGGATCCTACGAGCAGTACTTC

D: .
V: TRBV7-3
J: TRBJ2-2
size: .
CDR3: CASSAREHDGELFF
DNA: TGTGCCAGCAGCGCACGTGAGCATGACGGGGAGCTGTTTTTT

D: .
V: TRBV29-1
J: TRBJ1-2
size: .
CDR3: CSALEPGSNGYTF
DNA: TGCAGCGCCCTGGAGCCAGGCTCCAATGGCTACACCTTC